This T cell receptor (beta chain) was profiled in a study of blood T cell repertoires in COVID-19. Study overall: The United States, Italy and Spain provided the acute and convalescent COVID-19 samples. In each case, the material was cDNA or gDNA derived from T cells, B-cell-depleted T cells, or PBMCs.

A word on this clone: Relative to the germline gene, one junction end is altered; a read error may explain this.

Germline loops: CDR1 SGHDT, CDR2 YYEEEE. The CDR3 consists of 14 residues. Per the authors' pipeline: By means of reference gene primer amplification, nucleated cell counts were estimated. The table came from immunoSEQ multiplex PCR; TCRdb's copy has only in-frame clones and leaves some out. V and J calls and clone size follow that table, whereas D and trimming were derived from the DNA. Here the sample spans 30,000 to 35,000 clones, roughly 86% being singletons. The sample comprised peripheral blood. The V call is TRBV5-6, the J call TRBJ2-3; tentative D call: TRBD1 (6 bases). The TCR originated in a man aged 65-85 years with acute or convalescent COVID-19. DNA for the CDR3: TGTGCCAGCAGCTTGGGGGGGCGCACGGATACGCAGTATTTT. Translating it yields CASSLGGRTDTQYF.